The clone carrying this TCR beta chain was recorded once. Clones were read by immunoSEQ multiplex PCR, and TCRdb kept only the in-frame ones, dropping some. The sample holds 40,000 to 60,000 clones; 85% to 90% are singletons and the top ten take around two fifths. This sample was included in a study of control samples from healthy donors and cancer patients. Looked up from germline, CDR1 is WNHNN and CDR2 is SYGVQD (reference sequence). V lost 6 bases and J lost 3; bases outside the gene matches: 15. The length of the CDR3 is 17 residues. Source material: PBMCs. The TCR originated in a middle-aged man with head and neck cancer. The chain employs TRBV10-1 and TRBJ2-7, with 9 bases identical to TRBD1. CDR3: CASRGDRVILFGYEQYF. The CDR3 DNA sequence: TGCGCCAGCAGGGGGGACAGGGTAATTCTTTTCGGCTACGAGCAGTACTTC.